This TCR beta chain was obtained from a study of blood T cells in healthy people across ages (dated by TCRdb to the mid-2010s). As for the study more broadly: In model experiments, template switching captured about one uniquely barcoded TCR beta cDNA molecule for every two T cells. To track age-related changes in TCR beta repertoire diversity, the study relied on deep sequencing normalized with unique cDNA molecular identifiers. Donors were grouped into four age groups: young (average approximately 16 years), middle-aged (over 35), aged (about 60) and long-lived (about 90). Donors of different ages were randomly distributed across sequencing lanes to avoid experimental bias. The study analyzed two additional independent replicas of 1 million unique cDNA reads from the same blood draw for two donors, one aged 18 to 29 and one aged 80 or older.

On the study overall, not on this receptor specifically: Observed TCR beta diversity correlated strongly with the percentage of naive T cells measured by flow cytometry. Conclusive comparison of naive and antigen-experienced compartments was prevented by the profiling of bulk unsorted PBMCs. Because the CMV infection status of the donors was unknown, age-related changes in expanded clonotypes may potentially have been confounded. Observed TCR beta diversity per million T cells fell roughly linearly with age, and a significant reduction was already apparent by age about 36. Compared with the aged group, the long-lived group had more naive CD4+ T cells, fewer expanded clones and increased TCR diversity, a pattern suggesting age selection. Estimates of total diversity from one million sequenced T cells were regarded as lower bounds and underestimates.

Donors were around 37 systemically healthy Caucasian individuals from Russia aged roughly 6 to 100 years. Each donor gave about 9.2 milliliters of peripheral blood, drawn into EDTA-treated Vacutainer tubes. PBMCs were isolated by Ficoll-Paque density-gradient centrifugation, with at least 6 million obtained per sample. Trizol reagent was used to extract total RNA from the PBMCs, yielding at least 6 micrograms per sample. For every donor, flow cytometry on a PBMC aliquot measured the percentage of naive CD45RAhigh/CD27high T cells. Library method: 5' RACE. The sequencer listed for this sample is Illumina HiSeq 2500. A second PCR of 7 to 11 cycles was run with a J-beta primer mix and a sample-barcoded 5' primer. Each TCR beta cDNA molecule received a unique molecular identifier from a template-switch 5' adaptor carrying 12 random nucleotides. Each sample yielded at least 3 million CDR3-containing paired-end reads. First-strand cDNA was synthesized from all RNA with the Mint cDNA synthesis kit, primed by a TRBC-specific oligonucleotide. Following uracil-DNA glycosylase treatment, all cDNA underwent a first 18-cycle PCR with the universal primers M1SS and BC2_uni_R. In the source study's methods: For normalization, 1 million high-quality reads were randomly selected from each sample, with every read carrying a distinct molecular identifier. Reads with shared molecular identifiers were discarded instead of being binned into consensus sequences. MiTCR, with a Q25 quality threshold and the strictest error-elimination algorithm, was used for CDR3 identification, clonotype clustering and error correction. A nonparametric unseen species model with Euler transformation was used to estimate lower-bound total TCR beta diversity. The raw public reads went through TCRdb reprocessing: fastp at Q25, MiXCR clone calling, in-frame beta chains kept. Each record represents a unique CDR3 protein, reported with the most common genes and DNA among its rows. The V and J calls reflect TCRdb's pipeline rather than the authors' work. The sample table holds almost 1 million distinct CDR3 sequences, of which roughly half were seen once. Of the sample, 20% to 25% falls within the top ten clones.

This clonotype appeared a few times. This receptor's antigen is unknown. Base-call qualities are not available, and no considerably larger clone is one nucleotide away. The material sequenced was blood. The sequence was obtained from an older woman in good health.

CDR3 reads: CATSDPTGPRHEQYF. In nucleotides, the sequence is TGTGCCACCAGTGACCCGACAGGGCCTAGGCACGAGCAGTACTTC. This chain is built from TRBV24-1 and TRBJ2-7; TRBD1 aligns with 7 central bases. CDR1 and CDR2, per the germline V gene, are KGHDR and SFDVKD. At the junction V is shortened by 4 bases and J by 5 bases; bases outside the gene matches: 10. The CDR3 holds 15 amino acids from the cysteine to the phenylalanine. The read is trimmed to its CDR3 DNA, 45 bases read in frame from base 1.